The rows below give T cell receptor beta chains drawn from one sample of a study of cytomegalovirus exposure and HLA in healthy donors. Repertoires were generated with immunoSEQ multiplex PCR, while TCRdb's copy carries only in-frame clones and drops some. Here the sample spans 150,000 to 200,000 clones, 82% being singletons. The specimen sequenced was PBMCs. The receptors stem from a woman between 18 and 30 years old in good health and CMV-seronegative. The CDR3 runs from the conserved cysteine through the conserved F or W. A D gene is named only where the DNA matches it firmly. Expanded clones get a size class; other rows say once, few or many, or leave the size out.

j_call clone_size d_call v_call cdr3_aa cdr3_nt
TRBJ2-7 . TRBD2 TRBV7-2 CASTPGGLAGGKPYEQYF TGTGCCAGCACCCCGGGGGGGTTAGCGGGAGGAAAACCCTACGAGCAGTACTTC
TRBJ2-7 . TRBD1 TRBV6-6 CASSRGQGFSYEQYF TGTGCCAGCAGTCGCGGACAGGGATTCTCCTACGAGCAGTACTTC
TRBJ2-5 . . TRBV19 CASSIDRSGRGGETQYF TGTGCCAGTAGTATAGATCGCTCGGGCAGGGGTGGGGAGACCCAGTACTTC
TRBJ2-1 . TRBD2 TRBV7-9 CASSRLAGSSYNEQFF TGTGCCAGCAGCCGTCTAGCGGGCAGCTCCTACAATGAGCAGTTCTTC
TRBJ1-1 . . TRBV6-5 CASRAQENTEAFF TGTGCCAGCAGGGCACAGGAAAACACTGAAGCTTTCTTT
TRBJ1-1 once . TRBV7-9 CASSLEWAAYTEAFF TGTGCCAGCAGCTTAGAATGGGCAGCCTACACTGAAGCTTTCTTT
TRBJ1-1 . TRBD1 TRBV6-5 CASSYERGRANTEAFF TGTGCCAGCAGTTACGAGAGGGGGCGAGCGAACACTGAAGCTTTCTTT
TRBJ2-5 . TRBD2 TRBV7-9 CASSLVAGLFGETQYF TGTGCCAGCAGCTTAGTAGCGGGGCTTTTCGGAGAGACCCAGTACTTC
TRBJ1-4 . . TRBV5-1 CASSFRGSTNEKLFF TGCGCCAGCAGCTTCAGGGGAAGCACTAATGAAAAACTGTTTTTT
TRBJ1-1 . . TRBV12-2 CASRPGTGAIDTEAFF TGTGCAAGTCGCCCAGGGACAGGGGCTATTGACACTGAAGCTTTCTTT
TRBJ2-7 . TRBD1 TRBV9 CASSVAEQGAREQYF TGTGCCAGCAGCGTAGCGGAACAGGGGGCGAGAGAGCAGTACTTC